The text below deals with one T cell receptor beta chain. Produced via immunoSEQ multiplex PCR; TCRdb's table is partial and in-frame only. The sample has about 37,000 clones; 75% to 90% are singletons. This sample is part of a study of OX40 agonist ivuxolimab in advanced cancers. The germline V and J ends were trimmed by 0 bases and 0 bases, with 11 bases remaining between them. This CDR3 spans 16 amino acids. Germline V CDR1 and CDR2: SGHNT, YYREEE (reference sequence). Blood got drawn at baseline, again on cycle 4 day 1, and then on cycle 7 day 1. The rearrangement joins TRBV5-4 to TRBJ2-3; possible D gene TRBD1, 5 bases. The receptor was isolated from an adult with an advanced solid tumor such as melanoma, head and neck, liver or kidney cancer. Sequencing used CD4+ or CD8+ T cells sorted from blood, obtained in a trial of the OX40 agonist ivuxolimab. Here the CDR3 reads CASSLVQGSSTDTQYF. The CDR3 DNA sequence: TGTGCCAGCAGCTTGGTGCAGGGCTCCAGCACAGATACGCAGTATTTT. Supplemented by reference TRBV5-4 and TRBJ2-3, the full variable domain reads ETGVTQSPTHLIKTRGQQVTLRCSSQSGHNTVSWYQQALGQGPQFIFQYYREEENGRGNFPPRFSGLQFPNYSSELNVNALELDDSALYLCASSLVQGSSTDTQYFGPGTRLTVL.